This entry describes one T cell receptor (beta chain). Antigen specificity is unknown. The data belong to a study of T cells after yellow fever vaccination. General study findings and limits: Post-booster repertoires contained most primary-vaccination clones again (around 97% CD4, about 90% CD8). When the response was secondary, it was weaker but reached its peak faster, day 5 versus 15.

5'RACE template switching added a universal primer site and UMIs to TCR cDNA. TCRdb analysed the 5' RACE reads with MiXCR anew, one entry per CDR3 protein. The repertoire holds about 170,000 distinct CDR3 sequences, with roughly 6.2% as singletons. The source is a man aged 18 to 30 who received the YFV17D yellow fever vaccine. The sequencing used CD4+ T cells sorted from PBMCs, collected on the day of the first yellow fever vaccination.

The CDR3 DNA reads TGTGCCATCAGTGAAACGTGGGCTAGCGGGACTAGCACAGATACGCAGTATTTT. This translates into CAISETWASGTSTDTQYF. The chain links TRBV10-3 to TRBJ2-3; TRBD2 agrees at 9 bases. Trimming cost V 3 bases and J 0 bases; bases outside gene matches: 10. This CDR3 is built from 18 residues. Germline V gene data show CDR1 as ENHRY and CDR2 as SYGVKD.